The T cell receptor beta chain under discussion was sequenced for a study of cytomegalovirus exposure and HLA in healthy donors. General observations from the study: High sensitivity and specificity were reportedly achieved when the classifier diagnosed cytomegalovirus status. Under in vitro conditions, a few CMV-associated chains were confirmed as specific for CMV antigens. Among TCR sequences, most were rare, though some public TCRs appeared in many donors.

Germline V lookup: CDR1 SGHTA, CDR2 FQGNSA. CDR3 length: 16 residues. The V gene lost 5 bases and the J gene lost 0 bases, with 14 bases spanning the gap. The donors were members of the validation cohort, which comprised roughly 120 subjects and was separate from the first cohort of some 680 subjects. Produced via immunoSEQ multiplex PCR; TCRdb's table is partial and in-frame only. The sample holds about 130,000 clones, approximately 84% seen once. Concerning this clone: Its antigen is still unknown.

This rearrangement joins TRBV7-2 to TRBJ2-4; TRBD2 is a possible D gene (5 bases). Material: PBMCs. The source of this sequence is a man aged 30 to 45 in good health and CMV-seropositive. The CDR3 DNA follows: TGTGCCAGCAGCCACGGAGGAAGCTTAGCCAAAAACATTCAGTACTTC. It encodes CASSHGGSLAKNIQYF.